This TCR beta chain was identified in a study of cytomegalovirus exposure and HLA in healthy donors. Study conclusions and caveats: Association of 16,951 TCR beta sequences with HLA alleles was found at 0.05 false discovery rate in a later analysis.

Germline CDR1 reads SGHDT; CDR2 reads YYEEEE. V was cut by 0 bases and J by 3 bases, with 10 bases left in between. This CDR3 region has 14 residues. The PCR contained 60 Vbeta and 13 Jbeta primers. Using immunoSEQ multiplex PCR, the repertoire was profiled, and TCRdb retains in-frame clones only, with some absent. The data contain about 160,000 clones, 65% to 85% of them singletons. As to this clone: Antigen specificity is unknown.

This chain connects TRBV5-6 to TRBJ2-7; tentatively, D is TRBD2 (5 bases). This clonotype was sampled from a man in his fifties or sixties in good health and CMV-seronegative. Sequencing input: PBMCs. The CDR3 region is CASSLVASNYEQYF. As DNA, the CDR3 is TGTGCCAGCAGCTTGGTTGCTAGCAACTACGAGCAGTACTTC.